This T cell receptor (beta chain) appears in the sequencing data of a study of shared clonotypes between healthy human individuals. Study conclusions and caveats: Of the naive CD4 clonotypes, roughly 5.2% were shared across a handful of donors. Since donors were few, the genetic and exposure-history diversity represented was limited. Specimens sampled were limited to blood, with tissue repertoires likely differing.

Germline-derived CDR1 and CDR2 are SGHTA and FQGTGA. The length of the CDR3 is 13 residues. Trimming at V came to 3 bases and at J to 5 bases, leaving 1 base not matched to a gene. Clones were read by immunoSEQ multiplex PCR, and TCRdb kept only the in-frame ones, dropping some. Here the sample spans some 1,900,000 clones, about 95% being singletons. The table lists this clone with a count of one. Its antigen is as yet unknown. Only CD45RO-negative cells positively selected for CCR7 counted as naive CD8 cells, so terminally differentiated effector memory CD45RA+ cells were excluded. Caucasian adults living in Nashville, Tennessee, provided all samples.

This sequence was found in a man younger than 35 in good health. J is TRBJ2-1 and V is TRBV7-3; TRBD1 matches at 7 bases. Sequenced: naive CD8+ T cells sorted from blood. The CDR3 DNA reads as TGTGCCAGCAGCTTGGGACAGAACAATGAGCAGTTCTTC. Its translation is CASSLGQNNEQFF.